A selection of T cell receptor beta chains follows, all from one sample in a study of cytomegalovirus exposure and HLA in healthy donors. Profiling relied on immunoSEQ multiplex PCR, and the TCRdb table lists in-frame clones only, not all of them. The sample yields 150,000 to 200,000 clones, about 70% seen once. Source material: PBMCs. Every receptor here comes from a woman in her late teens or twenties in good health and CMV-seropositive. Each CDR3 is given with its conserved first and last residue. Fields, in order: D gene, J gene, clone size, V gene, CDR3 DNA, CDR3 protein. A D gene is named only where the DNA matches it firmly. Only some rows state a clone size, as once, few, many or a class for expanded clones.

>NA|TRBJ2-2|NA|TRBV5-1
TGCGCCAGCTCATCCAGGGTCAGCCCGAACACCGGGGAGCTGTTTTTT
CASSSRVSPNTGELFF
>TRBD1|TRBJ2-1|few|TRBV18
TGTGCCAGCTCACCAGGGACAGGGAGATACAATGAGCAGTTCTTC
CASSPGTGRYNEQFF
>NA|TRBJ1-1|NA|TRBV18
TGTGCCAGCTCGTACTACTCATCCTTGACTAGCACTGAAGCTTTCTTT
CASSYYSSLTSTEAFF
>TRBD1|TRBJ1-6|NA|TRBV7-6
TGTGCCAGCAGCTTAGATTACAGGGGGCTGGGGTCACCCCTCCACTTT
CASSLDYRGLGSPLHF
>TRBD2|TRBJ2-7|NA|TRBV5-6
TGTGCCAGCAGCTCTAGACTAGCGGGGTTCGTAGACTACGAGCAGTACTTC
CASSSRLAGFVDYEQYF
>NA|TRBJ1-2|once|TRBV5-4
TGTGCCAGCAGCTTGGGCGGGGCGGGCTATGGCTACACCTTC
CASSLGGAGYGYTF
>NA|TRBJ2-4|NA|TRBV6-1
TGTGCCAGCAGTGGGCCCCCCTCCCTCCACCAGTACTTC
CASSGPPSLHQYF
>TRBD1|TRBJ1-1|few|TRBV25-1
TGTGCCAGCAGTGAATTCGGGACAGGGTTCACTGAAGCTTTCTTT
CASSEFGTGFTEAFF
>NA|TRBJ1-1|NA|TRBV18
TGTGCCAGCTCACCCTCGCAGGATCTTCAGACTGAAGCTTTCTTT
CASSPSQDLQTEAFF
>NA|TRBJ1-1|NA|TRBV29-1
TGCAGCGTTACACGAGGGGGGGTGAACACTGAAGCTTTCTTT
CSVTRGGVNTEAFF
>TRBD1|TRBJ2-7|few|TRBV7-9
TGTGCCAGCAGCCTCCGGACAGGGTTGGAATTCGAGCAGTACTTC
CASSLRTGLEFEQYF
>NA|TRBJ2-2|few|TRBV30
TGTGCCTGGATAGCCCCTCCTACGGGCGGGGAGCTGTTTTTT
CAWIAPPTGGELFF
>TRBD1|TRBJ1-4|NA|TRBV2
TGTGCCAGCAGCGGGGACAGGGGAGGTGGCGAAAAACTGTTTTTT
CASSGDRGGGEKLFF
>NA|TRBJ2-6|NA|TRBV19
TGTGCCAGTAGTATAGAATCGGGCTCTGGGGCCAACGTCCTGACTTTC
CASSIESGSGANVLTF
>NA|TRBJ2-2|NA|TRBV7-7
TGTGCTAGCAGCTTAGGCCAGAACCCCCCCACCGGGGAGCTGTTTTTT
CASSLGQNPPTGELFF
>NA|TRBJ1-1|few|TRBV15
TGTGCCACCAGCCGACGGACGGGATGGGGGAACACTGAAGCTTTCTTT
CATSRRTGWGNTEAFF
>TRBD1|TRBJ2-7|NA|TRBV7-9
TGTGCCAGCAGCACCCCGGGACAGGTTTACGAGCAGTACTTC
CASSTPGQVYEQYF
>NA|TRBJ2-1|NA|TRBV27
TGTGCCAGCAGCAGTAGCGTTGAGCAGTTCTTC
CASSSSVEQFF
>TRBD1|TRBJ2-2|few|TRBV5-1
TGCGCCAGCAGCTTGGGGACAGGGGTATTCACCGGGGAGCTGTTTTTT
CASSLGTGVFTGELFF
>TRBD2|TRBJ2-1|NA|TRBV6-5
TGTGCCAGCAGTTCCCTCGGGGCGGGAGGTATCAATGAGCAGTTCTTC
CASSSLGAGGINEQFF